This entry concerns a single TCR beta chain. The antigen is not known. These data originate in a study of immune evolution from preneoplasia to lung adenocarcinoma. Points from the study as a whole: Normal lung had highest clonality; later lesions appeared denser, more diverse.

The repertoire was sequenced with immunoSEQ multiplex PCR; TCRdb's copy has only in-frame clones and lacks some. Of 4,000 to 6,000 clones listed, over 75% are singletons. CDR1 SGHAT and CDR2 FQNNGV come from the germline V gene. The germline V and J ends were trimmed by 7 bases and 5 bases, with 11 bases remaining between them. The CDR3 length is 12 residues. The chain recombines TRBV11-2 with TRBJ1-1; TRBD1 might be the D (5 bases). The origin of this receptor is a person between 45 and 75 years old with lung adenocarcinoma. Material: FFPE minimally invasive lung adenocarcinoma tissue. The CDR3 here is CASTRTGTEAFF. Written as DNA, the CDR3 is TGTGCCAGCACTAGAACAGGTACTGAAGCTTTCTTT.